Following are 20 T cell receptor beta chains from one sample sequenced in a study of cytomegalovirus exposure and HLA in healthy donors. Use of 60 Vbeta and 13 Jbeta primers characterized the PCR. The protocol was immunoSEQ multiplex PCR, while the TCRdb copy is restricted to in-frame clones and leaves out a portion. Among around 200,000 clones listed, over 75% were seen once. The sample taken for sequencing was PBMCs. These receptors came from a woman aged 45-60 years in good health and CMV-seronegative.

With respect to this clone: The junction shows a germline mismatch at one end, possibly a read error. The chain recombines TRBV7-9 with TRBJ1-5, with TRBD1 as a possible D gene (5 bases). CDR1 SEHNR and CDR2 FQNEAQ come from the germline V gene (reference sequence). The CDR3 has 14 amino acids. This chain's CDR3 is CSSSLLQDNQPQHF. The CDR3 DNA follows: TGTTCCAGCAGCTTATTACAGGACAATCAGCCCCAGCATTTT.

V and J are TRBV5-1 and TRBJ1-5; 8 nucleotides align to TRBD1. The CDR3 extends over 15 amino acids. Germline CDR1 reads SGHRS; CDR2 reads YFSETQ. After removal of 0 bases from V and 4 bases from J, the junction contained 3 bases not matched to a gene. CDR3 protein: CASSLAGGINQPQHF. CDR3 DNA: TGCGCCAGCAGCTTGGCAGGGGGCATTAATCAGCCCCAGCATTTT.

This sequence joins TRBV2 and TRBJ1-4, with D possibly TRBD1 on 6 matching bases. This CDR3 region has 15 residues. Trimming left V 3 bases short and J 6 bases short, with 14 bases between. In germline, CDR1 is SNHLY, CDR2 FYNNEI. DNA of the CDR3: TGTGCCAGCAGTGACCTAGGGGGGGGCTATGAAAAACTGTTTTTT. This encodes CASSDLGGGYEKLFF.

The chain couples TRBV29-1 to TRBJ1-4, with D perhaps TRBD1 (6 bases). The V end lost 5 bases, the J end lost 8 bases, and 18 bases lay between the germline ends. The germline V gene encodes CDR1 SQVTM and CDR2 ANQGSEA. This CDR3 is built from 14 residues. CDR3 amino acids: CSVLSSDSPEKLFF. In DNA form, the CDR3 reads TGCAGCGTTCTGTCATCGGACAGCCCCGAAAAACTGTTTTTT. Together with reference TRBV29-1 and TRBJ1-4, the CDR3 gives the full variable domain: SAVISQKPSRDICQRGTSLTIQCQVDSQVTMMFWYRQQPGQSLTLIATANQGSEATYESGFVIDKFPISRPNLTFSTLTVSNMSPEDSSIYLCSVLSSDSPEKLFFGSGTQLSVL.

The rearrangement links TRBV5-1 to TRBJ2-3; the match to TRBD2 covers 9 bases. Germline V gives CDR1 SGHRS, CDR2 YFSETQ. The CDR3 contains 15 residues. The J segment lost 0 bases and the V segment lost 5 bases, leaving 4 bases of the junction unmatched. CDR3 sequence: CASRKREVSTDTQYF. The CDR3 DNA sequence: TGCGCCAGCAGGAAGCGGGAGGTTAGCACAGATACGCAGTATTTT.

The rearrangement links TRBV18 to TRBJ2-1, with D perhaps matching TRBD1 (6 bases). Germline V gene lookup returns CDR1 KGHSH and CDR2 LQKENI. The CDR3 has 15 amino acids. V gave up 8 bases and J gave up 4 bases, with 18 bases separating them. The CDR3 spells CASTHRDTLYNEQFF. The CDR3 DNA is TGTGCCAGCACACATCGGGACACCCTATACAATGAGCAGTTCTTC.

The rearrangement joins TRBV11-2 to TRBJ2-7; 7 bases are shared with TRBD1. V shed 6 bases, J shed 2 bases, and the junction held 4 bases outside the gene matches. The CDR3 loop spans 13 amino acids. The germline CDR1 and CDR2 sequences are SGHAT and FQNNGV. DNA for the CDR3: TGTGCCAGCAGTCGAGACAGGGCCTACGAGCAGTACTTC. It yields the protein CASSRDRAYEQYF. The variable domain in full, completed from reference TRBV11-2 and TRBJ2-7, reads EAGVAQSPRYKIIEKRQSVAFWCNPISGHATLYWYQQILGQGPKLLIQFQNNGVVDDSQLPKDRFSAERLKGVDSTLKIQPAKLEDSAVYLCASSRDRAYEQYFGPGTRLTVT.

The count of this clone is one. The rearrangement uses TRBV2 and TRBJ2-2; 15 positions match TRBD2. The CDR3 runs to 15 residues. Germline CDR1 reads SNHLY; CDR2 reads FYNNEI. J lost 5 bases, V lost 7 bases, and 2 bases had no gene match. The CDR3 DNA sequence: TGTGCCAGCAATGGACTAGCGGGAGGGACCGGGGAGCTGTTTTTT. This encodes CASNGLAGGTGELFF.

The V and J genes are TRBV4-2 and TRBJ2-1; 10 nucleotides agree with TRBD2. Germline values: CDR1 LGHNA, CDR2 YNFKEQ. The CDR3 is 19 amino acids. Unmatched junction bases numbered 16, after V lost 0 bases and J lost 8 bases. CDR3 residues: CASSQERANGAGGVDEQFF. The CDR3 region has the DNA TGTGCCAGCAGCCAAGAACGGGCAAATGGAGCGGGAGGGGTGGATGAGCAGTTCTTC.

The rearrangement links TRBV30 to TRBJ2-3; TRBD2 matches 7 bases. This CDR3 is built from 20 residues. The V gene end was trimmed by 0 bases and the J gene end by 2 bases; junction bases not matched to a gene: 20. Per the germline V gene, CDR1 is GTSNPN and CDR2 is SVGIG (reference sequence). CDR3 in DNA: TGTGCCTGGAGTGTAAGTAGGACCTATCCCCGACTAGCCGACACAGATACGCAGTATTTT. Protein product: CAWSVSRTYPRLADTDTQYF.

This chain uses TRBV4-1 with TRBJ2-2; 7 bases agree with TRBD2. The junction had 8 bases not matched to a gene; V was cut back by 4 bases and J by 6 bases. The germline V gene has CDR1 MGHRA and CDR2 YSYEKL. The CDR3 has 15 residues. CDR3 sequence reads: CASSPTGTTSGELFF. The CDR3 bases are TGCGCCAGCAGCCCCACCGGGACTACCTCCGGGGAGCTGTTTTTT.

The rearrangement links TRBV19 to TRBJ2-5, with D possibly matching TRBD1 (5 bases). Trimming took 7 bases from V and 7 from J, leaving 10 bases between them. Per the germline V gene, CDR1 is LNHDA and CDR2 is SQIVND (reference sequence). The CDR3 covers 11 residues. The CDR3 coding sequence is TGTGCCAGTAAATCAGGGATGACCCAGTACTTC. Its translation: CASKSGMTQYF.

V usage is TRBV5-4 and J usage is TRBJ2-5; no definite D call. The J call is doubtful: the DNA matches TRBJ2-7 better. Per the germline V gene, CDR1 is SGHNT and CDR2 is YYREEE (reference sequence). This CDR3 has 11 amino acids. CDR3 DNA: TGTGCCAGCAGCTTGGACTACGAGCAGTACTTC. It encodes CASSLDYEQYF.

This clone was detected only once. The genes are TRBV27 and TRBJ1-1; TRBD1 matches at 9 bases. Germline V gene data show CDR1 as MNHEY and CDR2 as SMNVEV (reference sequence). After removal of 5 bases from V and 0 bases from J, the junction contained 4 bases not matched to a gene. The CDR3 is 15 amino acids. CDR3 sequence reads: CASSIGTGMNTEAFF. The DNA for the CDR3 is TGTGCCAGCAGTATAGGGACAGGGATGAACACTGAAGCTTTCTTT.

The V gene is TRBV6-1, the J gene TRBJ1-5; 8 positions agree with TRBD1. CDR3 size: 15 residues. J lost 3 bases, V lost 5 bases, and 6 bases had no gene match. Germline V gene sequence: CDR1 MNHNS, CDR2 SASEGT. In DNA form, the CDR3 reads TGTGCCAGCAGTTCGGACAGGGCGGCCAATCAGCCCCAGCATTTT. This codes for CASSSDRAANQPQHF.

The genes are TRBV19 and TRBJ2-3, with 7 bases identical to TRBD2. V was pared by 3 bases and J by 0 bases, with 6 bases of the junction left unmatched. Germline lookup yields CDR1 LNHDA and CDR2 SQIVND (reference sequence). CDR3 length: 16 residues. CDR3 in amino acids: CASSILGRISTDTQYF. The CDR3 coding sequence is TGTGCCAGTAGTATCCTCGGGAGGATTAGCACAGATACGCAGTATTTT.

The V call is TRBV19, the J call TRBJ2-7; tentatively, D is TRBD2 (6 bases). Trimming removed 5 bases from V and 6 bases from J, with 20 bases in between. The germline CDR1 and CDR2 sequences are LNHDA and SQIVND (reference sequence). This CDR3 has 15 amino acids. CDR3 in amino acids: CASSPGTSEGFEQYF. In DNA form, the CDR3 reads TGTGCCAGTAGTCCGGGGACTTCCGAGGGGTTCGAGCAGTACTTC.

The chain uses TRBV30 and TRBJ2-1; 12 nucleotides align to TRBD2. With V trimmed by 6 bases and J by 2 bases, 5 bases remained unmatched. Germline V lookup: CDR1 GTSNPN, CDR2 SVGIG (reference sequence). This CDR3 region has 15 residues. The CDR3 sequence is CACLAGGGAYNEQFF. In nucleotides, the CDR3 is TGTGCCTGTCTAGCGGGAGGGGGGGCCTACAATGAGCAGTTCTTC.

The chain joins TRBV10-1 to TRBJ2-5; 7 nucleotides align to TRBD2. CDR1 and CDR2 (germline): WNHNN, SYGVQD (reference sequence). J was trimmed by 4 bases and V by 2 bases; bases with no gene match: 7. The CDR3 consists of 15 residues. CDR3 sequence reads: CASSEGGRAGETQYF. The CDR3 coding sequence is TGCGCCAGCAGTGAGGGGGGGAGGGCCGGAGAGACCCAGTACTTC.

The gene calls are TRBV5-1 and TRBJ2-4, with 7 bases fitting TRBD2. V dropped 5 bases and J dropped 3; count of bases not matched to a gene: 11. The germline V gene has CDR1 SGHRS and CDR2 YFSETQ. The CDR3 loop spans 16 amino acids. Here the CDR3 reads CASSSGRNSIKNIQYF. DNA for the CDR3: TGCGCCAGCAGTAGCGGGCGGAATTCAATCAAAAACATTCAGTACTTC. The full variable domain, in which reference TRBV5-1 and TRBJ2-4 provide the parts outside the CDR3, is KAGVTQTPRYLIKTRGQQVTLSCSPISGHRSVSWYQQTPGQGLQFLFEYFSETQRNKGNFPGRFSGRQFSNSRSEMNVSTLELGDSALYLCASSSGRNSIKNIQYFGAGTRLSVL.